Each of the 5 T cell receptor beta chains below was sequenced from the same sample in a study of blood T cell repertoires in COVID-19. TCRdb's copy holds only in-frame clones and misses some; the assay was immunoSEQ multiplex PCR. This table has 140,000 to 150,000 clones, 80% to 90% appearing once. The specimen was peripheral blood. These receptor sequences come from a human donor with acute or convalescent COVID-19. The donor label of this sample is uncertain.

V is TRBV19 and J is TRBJ1-2; D uncertain. Germline CDR1 and CDR2: LNHDA and SQIVND (reference sequence). V dropped 7 bases and J dropped 8 bases, with 11 bases sitting between them. The CDR3 has 11 residues. As DNA, the CDR3 is TGTGCCAGTACCGGAGTCGGGGGCTACACCTTC. Its protein is CASTGVGGYTF.

This clone was picked up one time. V usage is TRBV6-5 and J usage is TRBJ1-5, with D possibly being TRBD1 (5 bases). The CDR3 is 12 amino acids. V lost 8 bases and J 3 bases, leaving 8 bases between the germline ends. Germline lookup yields CDR1 MNHEY and CDR2 SVGAGI. This chain's CDR3 is CASRQNNQPQHF. The CDR3 DNA is TGTGCCAGCCGACAGAACAATCAGCCCCAGCATTTT.

This chain joins TRBV6-6 and TRBJ1-4; possible D gene TRBD1, 5 bases. The V gene's germline CDR1 is MNHNY and CDR2 SVGAGI (reference sequence). Trimming stripped 0 bases from V and 3 bases from J, with 11 bases between. The CDR3 covers 16 residues. CDR3 DNA: TGTGCCAGCAGTTACTCAGGGGCTGGGGCTAATGAAAAACTGTTTTTT. Its protein product is CASSYSGAGANEKLFF.

The chain carries TRBV6-5 and TRBJ1-1, with a weak D call TRBD1 (5 bases). V was pared by 6 bases and J by 6 bases, with 14 bases between. The germline V gene encodes CDR1 MNHEY and CDR2 SVGAGI. The CDR3 totals 13 residues. CDR3 loop: CASSPQGGSEAFF. DNA for the CDR3: TGTGCCAGCAGCCCCCAGGGTGGGTCTGAAGCTTTCTTT.

V usage is TRBV11-3 and J usage is TRBJ2-1, with D maybe TRBD2 (7 bases). The ends were cut back, 6 bases at V and 8 bases at J, with 20 bases in the middle. Germline V lookup: CDR1 SGHNT, CDR2 YENEEA. The CDR3 covers 15 residues. CDR3 bases: TGTGCCAGCAGGTCAGGCGGGGGCCCCAGGGATGAGCAGTTCTTC. This encodes CASRSGGGPRDEQFF.